This entry lists 21 T cell receptor beta chains sequenced from one sample in a study of siplizumab effects on memory and regulatory T cells. Clones were read by immunoSEQ multiplex PCR, and TCRdb kept only the in-frame ones, dropping some. The sample comprises over 85,000 clones, more than 90% of which are singletons, and about 1.5% rests with the top ten. What was sequenced was CD4+ T cells sorted from blood. The receptors derive from a human donor in good health.

The chain carries TRBV7-9 and TRBJ1-2; 8 bases are a match to TRBD1. Germline V gene sequence: CDR1 SEHNR, CDR2 FQNEAQ (reference sequence). Unmatched junction bases numbered 6, after V lost 3 bases and J lost 3 bases. This CDR3 contains 15 residues. The CDR3 spells CASSFWTGPYYGYTF. CDR3 in DNA: TGTGCCAGCAGCTTCTGGACAGGGCCCTACTATGGCTACACCTTC.

The chain recombines TRBV6-5 with TRBJ2-7; D possibly uses TRBD1 or TRBD2 (5 bases each). Germline CDR1 reads MNHEY; CDR2 reads SVGAGI. The CDR3 spans 14 residues. Trimming took off 6 bases at V and 10 bases at J, with 22 bases between the two ends. The CDR3 sequence: CASSPGLGALNQYF. CDR3 nucleotides: TGTGCCAGCAGCCCCGGCCTCGGGGCCTTAAATCAGTACTTC.

This clone appeared a few times. J is TRBJ1-3 and V is TRBV4-1; no definite D call. Germline V CDR1 and CDR2: MGHRA, YSYEKL. The CDR3 covers 14 residues. V dropped 4 bases and J dropped 2 bases, with 9 bases sitting between them. CDR3 protein: CASSPGPPGNTIYF. The CDR3 DNA reads as TGCGCCAGCAGCCCGGGCCCCCCTGGAAACACCATATATTTT.

This clone came up once. This chain uses TRBV5-1 with TRBJ1-2, with unresolved D. Germline V gene lookup returns CDR1 SGHRS and CDR2 YFSETQ. Between the trimmed V and J ends, which lost 7 bases and 7 bases, there was a span of 20 bases. This CDR3 is built from 14 residues. CDR3 sequence (DNA): TGCGCCAGCCGCGTTGGGCAGGACTGGGGTGGCTACACCTTC. Amino acid sequence: CASRVGQDWGGYTF.

The chain couples TRBV5-6 to TRBJ1-2; no definite D call. V was shortened by 0 bases and J by 5 bases, with 11 bases between the two germline ends. The CDR3 covers 14 residues. Germline V gene data show CDR1 as SGHDT and CDR2 as YYEEEE. This CDR3 is CASSLEASLYGYTF. The CDR3, as DNA: TGTGCCAGCAGCTTGGAGGCCTCCCTTTATGGCTACACCTTC.

The chain links TRBV5-1 to TRBJ2-6; no firm D call. This CDR3 contains 14 residues. V was trimmed by 4 bases and J by 8 bases, leaving 13 bases between them. CDR1 and CDR2 from the germline V gene are SGHRS and YFSETQ. CDR3 loop: CASSRNQSPNVLTF. The CDR3 DNA follows: TGCGCCAGCAGCCGGAACCAGTCACCCAACGTCCTGACTTTC.

The chain links TRBV5-8 to TRBJ2-1; 12 nucleotides match TRBD2. The CDR3 length is 16 residues. Unmatched junction bases numbered 10, after V lost 3 bases and J lost 9 bases. The germline V gene encodes CDR1 SGHTS and CDR2 YDEGEE. The CDR3 loop is CASSYGLAGSLGEQFF. CDR3 coding DNA: TGTGCCAGCAGCTACGGACTAGCGGGGTCCCTAGGTGAGCAGTTCTTC.

The chain uses TRBV5-4 and TRBJ2-3; TRBD1 matches at 9 bases. The CDR3 length is 17 residues. The germline gives CDR1 SGHNT, CDR2 YYREEE (reference sequence). Losses at the gene ends were 0 bases for V and 6 bases for J; bases not matched to a gene: 11. The CDR3 reads CASSLVGKGTGNDTQYF. CDR3 coding DNA: TGTGCCAGCAGCTTGGTAGGAAAGGGGACAGGGAACGATACGCAGTATTTT.

The chain carries TRBV16 and TRBJ2-1, with D possibly TRBD2 on 5 matching bases. V was cut by 4 bases and J by 4 bases, with 14 bases left in between. The CDR3 spans 15 residues. Per germline, CDR1 KGHSY and CDR2 FQNENV. The CDR3 nucleotides read TGTGCCAGCAGCCGCGTTACCGGGATTTACAATGAGCAGTTCTTC. This encodes CASSRVTGIYNEQFF.

The chain links TRBV25-1 to TRBJ2-3, with 10 nucleotides matching TRBD2. Germline lookup yields CDR1 MGHDK and CDR2 SYGVNS. CDR3 size: 17 residues. The trim removed 1 base at V and 4 bases at J, leaving 8 bases unmatched. DNA of the CDR3: TGTGCCAGCAGTGAATCCAGCGGGAGGGCCCGGGCAGATACGCAGTATTTT. Its protein product is CASSESSGRARADTQYF.

J is TRBJ2-3 and V is TRBV25-1; D is ambiguous. Trimming took off 3 bases at V and 3 bases at J, with 16 bases between the two ends. The germline CDR1 and CDR2 sequences are MGHDK and SYGVNS. The CDR3 sequence is 16 residues long. The CDR3: CASSDQESPGTDTQYF. DNA for the CDR3: TGTGCCAGCAGTGACCAGGAGTCGCCCGGAACAGATACGCAGTATTTT.

The genes are TRBV30 and TRBJ2-7; D is undetermined. Germline V gene sequence: CDR1 GTSNPN, CDR2 SVGIG (reference sequence). The CDR3 is 12 amino acids. V lost 5 bases and J 2 bases, leaving 10 bases between the germline ends. The CDR3 here is CAWAPQAYEQYF. Here the CDR3 DNA reads TGTGCCTGGGCCCCCCAGGCCTACGAGCAGTACTTC.

The chain combines TRBV18 with TRBJ2-6; D is ambiguous. Looked up from germline, CDR1 is KGHSH and CDR2 is LQKENI. V gave up 1 base and J gave up 0 bases, with 7 bases separating them. The CDR3 spans 16 residues. The CDR3 loop is CASSPLSVSGANVLTF. In DNA, the CDR3 is TGTGCCAGCTCACCACTGAGTGTCTCTGGGGCCAACGTCCTGACTTTC.

The CDR3 protein is CASSDPSTGGGYTF. The CDR3 coding sequence is TGTGCCAGCAGTGACCCATCGACAGGGGGTGGCTACACCTTC. The chain has TRBV25-1 and TRBJ1-2; 9 bases line up with TRBD1. Losses at the gene ends were 3 bases for V and 7 bases for J; bases not matched to a gene: 6. Germline CDR1 MGHDK, CDR2 SYGVNS. This CDR3 has 14 amino acids.

This chain links TRBV5-1 with TRBJ2-5, with D possibly being TRBD2 (6 bases). Deletions cut 0 bases from V and 5 bases from J, with 11 bases between. This CDR3 is 14 amino acids long. Looked up from germline, CDR1 is SGHRS and CDR2 is YFSETQ. As DNA, the CDR3 is TGCGCCAGCAGCTTGGAAGGGCTAGCGGAGACCCAGTACTTC. As protein: CASSLEGLAETQYF.

The V call is TRBV6-6, the J call TRBJ2-1; D might be TRBD2 (5 bases). Between the trimmed V and J ends, which lost 7 bases and 7 bases, there was a span of 14 bases. This CDR3 has 13 amino acids. Germline V gene data show CDR1 as MNHNY and CDR2 as SVGAGI (reference sequence). This CDR3 is CASIQRGRNEQFF. The CDR3 DNA reads as TGTGCCAGCATTCAGAGAGGGCGGAATGAGCAGTTCTTC.

V and J are TRBV10-3 and TRBJ2-2; 8 bases agree with TRBD1. The junction had 1 base not matched to a gene; V was cut back by 0 bases and J by 4 bases. This CDR3 spans 15 amino acids. Germline V gives CDR1 ENHRY, CDR2 SYGVKD. CDR3 in DNA: TGTGCCATCAGTGAGTCGGACAGGGCCACCGGGGAGCTGTTTTTT. This codes for CAISESDRATGELFF.

Here the CDR3 DNA reads TGTGCCAGCAGACTCCCTACAGGTCTGAGCTCCTACGAGCAGTACTTC. This encodes CASRLPTGLSSYEQYF. The chain has TRBV2 and TRBJ2-7, with TRBD1 as a possible D gene (5 bases). V lost 6 bases and J 0 bases, leaving 18 bases between the germline ends. The germline CDR1 and CDR2 sequences are SNHLY and FYNNEI. CDR3 size: 16 residues.

This rearrangement joins TRBV5-1 to TRBJ2-5; D not resolved. This CDR3 comprises 13 residues. Germline CDR1 is SGHRS and CDR2 is YFSETQ. Between the trimmed V and J ends, which lost 0 bases and 5 bases, there was a span of 8 bases. CDR3 protein: CASSLASRETQYF. CDR3 sequence (DNA): TGCGCCAGCAGCTTGGCTTCTAGGGAGACCCAGTACTTC.

The chain is built from TRBV5-1 and TRBJ2-6; D possibly corresponds to TRBD1 (6 bases). The CDR3 covers 17 residues. Germline V gene data show CDR1 as SGHRS and CDR2 as YFSETQ. V was cut by 2 bases and J by 0 bases, with 12 bases left in between. DNA for the CDR3: TGCGCCAGCAGCTTAGGACAGCAGGTCTCTGGGGCCAACGTCCTGACTTTC. It yields the protein CASSLGQQVSGANVLTF.

J is TRBJ2-5 and V is TRBV5-1, with 11 bases matching TRBD2. With V trimmed by 0 bases and J by 5 bases, 9 bases remained unmatched. The germline gives CDR1 SGHRS, CDR2 YFSETQ. The CDR3 has 17 amino acids. The CDR3 DNA reads as TGCGCCAGCAGCTTGGCCGGGCTAGCGGGGGGTTCGGAGACCCAGTACTTC. This sequence encodes CASSLAGLAGGSETQYF.